This entry concerns a single TCR beta chain. Its cognate antigen is unknown. The data were taken from a study of CD8 T cells in ankylosing spondylitis. Regarding the study as a whole: CD8+ by phenotype, disease-linked clones were relatively rare in peripheral blood. Some motif variants had been reported before (in reactive arthritis synovial fluid and blood). Under 10 highly homologous variants formed a TCR beta motif that appeared characteristic of ankylosing spondylitis blood.

As the method for making TCR beta libraries, quantitative 5'-RACE with molecular barcodes was used. TCRdb analysed the 5' RACE reads with MiXCR anew, one entry per CDR3 protein. The sample yields 200,000 to 300,000 distinct CDR3 sequences, 7.5% to 9.5% seen once. The V gene's germline CDR1 is SNHLY and CDR2 FYNNEI. V shed 8 bases, J shed 6 bases, and the junction held 12 bases outside the gene matches. This CDR3 is built from 15 residues. The V call is TRBV2, the J call TRBJ2-2, with 7 positions matching TRBD1. The sequenced sample consisted of blood, either unsorted or a sorted T cell fraction (not recorded which). The TCR sequence derives from a female donor with ankylosing spondylitis or in good health (not recorded which). Here the CDR3 reads CASCSTGSSSGELFF. The CDR3, as DNA: TGTGCCAGCTGTTCGACAGGGAGTAGTTCCGGGGAGCTGTTTTTT.